These 17 T cell receptor beta chains came from one sample sequenced in a study of blood T cell repertoires in COVID-19. Some clones are missing from TCRdb's copy, which holds only in-frame ones; the method was immunoSEQ multiplex PCR. The sample has around 110,000 clones, about four fifths seen once. The sequenced material came from peripheral blood. The source of these receptors is a man aged 55 to 70 with active or convalescent COVID-19.

J is TRBJ1-2 and V is TRBV6-5; D perhaps matches TRBD1 (5 bases). V was trimmed by 11 bases and J by 7 bases, leaving 14 bases between them. Germline V lookup: CDR1 MNHEY, CDR2 SVGAGI. The CDR3 is 11 amino acids. CDR3 nucleotides: TGTGCCGTCCAGTCAGGGCTTGGCTACACCTTC. It is translated as CAVQSGLGYTF.

The chain carries TRBV19 and TRBJ2-2; maybe TRBD2 (6 bases). Germline-derived CDR1 and CDR2 are LNHDA and SQIVND (reference sequence). The germline V and J ends were trimmed by 1 base and 2 bases, with 11 bases remaining between them. This CDR3 has 16 amino acids. For the CDR3, the DNA is TGTGCCAGTAGTATAGGGGGGACTTCAAACACCGGGGAGCTGTTTTTT. Protein sequence: CASSIGGTSNTGELFF.

The J gene is TRBJ1-3, the V gene TRBV4-1; TRBD1 matches at 7 bases. Looked up from germline, CDR1 is MGHRA and CDR2 is YSYEKL. The V segment lost 5 bases and the J segment 4 bases; nucleotides outside the gene matches: 11. The CDR3 extends over 16 amino acids. The CDR3 spells CASSSRRQGSGNTIYF. The CDR3 DNA reads TGCGCCAGCAGCTCCCGTCGACAGGGCTCGGGAAACACCATATATTTT.

The chain links TRBV24-1 to TRBJ2-1, with D perhaps matching TRBD1 (6 bases). The CDR3 has 14 residues. V shed 1 base and J shed 8 bases, with 11 bases lying between them. Germline CDR1 is KGHDR and CDR2 is SFDVKD. CDR3 sequence: CATSDLARGDEQFF. CDR3 coding DNA: TGTGCCACCAGTGATTTAGCCAGGGGAGATGAGCAGTTCTTC.

This rearrangement joins TRBV3-1 (or the pseudogene TRBV3-2) to TRBJ2-2, with 12 bases matching TRBD2. With V trimmed by 8 bases and J by 5 bases, 9 bases remained unmatched. CDR3 length: 16 amino acids. Looked up from germline, CDR1 is LGHDT and CDR2 is YNNKEL (reference sequence). This chain's CDR3 is CASGASGRARTGELFF. The DNA for the CDR3 is TGTGCCAGCGGGGCTAGCGGGAGGGCCAGGACCGGGGAGCTGTTTTTT.

The V call is TRBV7-2, the J call TRBJ1-1; possibly TRBD1 for D (5 bases). This CDR3 has 19 amino acids. V shed 5 bases and J shed 5 bases, with 30 bases lying between them. The germline CDR1 and CDR2 sequences are SGHTA and FQGNSA. CDR3 region: CASSGPNRSGVGLGTEAFF. The DNA of the CDR3 is TGTGCCAGCAGCGGCCCAAACCGGTCGGGGGTAGGCCTAGGAACTGAAGCTTTCTTT.

The chain has TRBV6-1 and TRBJ2-5, with 7 bases that match TRBD1. V lost 1 base to trimming and J lost 2 bases; unmatched junction nucleotides: 1. Germline CDR1 is MNHNS and CDR2 is SASEGT. The CDR3 has 14 amino acids. The CDR3, as DNA: TGTGCCAGCAGTGAAGGGACAGGTCAAGAGACCCAGTACTTC. This translates into CASSEGTGQETQYF.

The CDR3 is CASSFRTSGRGNEQFF. CDR3 nucleotide sequence: TGTGCCAGCAGTTTTAGGACTAGCGGGAGGGGTAATGAGCAGTTCTTC. This sequence joins TRBV27 and TRBJ2-1, with TRBD2 matching 15 bases. The trim removed 3 bases at V and 7 bases at J, leaving 4 bases unmatched. The V gene's germline CDR1 is MNHEY and CDR2 SMNVEV (reference sequence). CDR3 size: 16 residues.

The rearrangement uses TRBV5-5 and TRBJ2-5, with D maybe TRBD2 (5 bases). The CDR3 runs 14 residues. Trimming took off 0 bases at V and 5 bases at J, with 11 bases between the two ends. Germline CDR1 reads SGHKS; CDR2 reads YYEKEE (reference sequence). This CDR3 is CASSLAGWRETQYF. The CDR3 nucleotides are TGTGCCAGCAGCTTGGCTGGGTGGAGGGAGACCCAGTACTTC.

The chain couples TRBV4-1 to TRBJ1-2, with 10 bases that match TRBD1. Germline CDR1 and CDR2: MGHRA and YSYEKL. The V segment lost 4 bases and the J segment 4 bases; nucleotides outside the gene matches: 9. CDR3 size: 16 residues. The CDR3 nucleotides are TGCGCCAGCAGCCGAGGGGGACAGGGGTTCCTCTATGGCTACACCTTC. Translation: CASSRGGQGFLYGYTF.

V usage is TRBV7-2 and J usage is TRBJ1-2, with D maybe TRBD1 (5 bases). Trimming removed 0 bases at V and 4 bases at J, with 9 bases between. This CDR3 is built from 14 residues. Germline CDR1 reads SGHTA; CDR2 reads FQGNSA. CDR3 nucleotide sequence: TGTGCCAGCAGCTTAGCCCAGGGTGGCTATGGCTACACCTTC. Translating gives CASSLAQGGYGYTF. Supplemented by reference TRBV7-2 and TRBJ1-2, the full variable domain reads GAGVSQSPSNKVTEKGKDVELRCDPISGHTALYWYRQSLGQGLEFLIYFQGNSAPDKSGLPSDRFSAERTGGSVSTLTIQRTQQEDSAVYLCASSLAQGGYGYTFGSGTRLTVV.

The chain employs TRBV28 and TRBJ1-2; D remains unclear. V lost 0 bases, J lost 9 bases, and 11 bases lay in between. The CDR3 is 13 residues long. Germline V CDR1 and CDR2: MDHEN, SYDVKM. CDR3 sequence reads: CASSLWTQQRYTF. CDR3 DNA sequence: TGTGCCAGCAGTTTATGGACCCAACAGCGCTACACCTTC.

A few counts support this clone. The V and J genes are TRBV6-5 and TRBJ1-5; D is uncertain. The ends were cut back, 7 bases at V and 5 bases at J, with 12 bases in the middle. The CDR3 loop spans 13 amino acids. CDR1 is MNHEY, CDR2 SVGAGI, per germline. The CDR3 nucleotides read TGTGCCAGCAACCCGGACGGGGATCAGCCCCAGCATTTT. Translating it yields CASNPDGDQPQHF.

The chain has TRBV5-6 and TRBJ2-1; TRBD1 matches at 9 bases. After removal of 4 bases from V and 2 bases from J, the junction contained 4 bases not matched to a gene. Germline V gene sequence: CDR1 SGHDT, CDR2 YYEEEE. This CDR3 comprises 15 residues. The CDR3: CASSRRTGAYNEQFF. The DNA for the CDR3 is TGTGCCAGCAGCAGGCGGACAGGGGCCTACAATGAGCAGTTCTTC.

In its sample, this clone was seen a few times. The chain employs TRBV7-7 and TRBJ2-3, with 9 positions matching TRBD1. V lost 5 bases, J lost 0 bases, and 3 bases stayed unmatched. Germline V gene lookup returns CDR1 SSHAT and CDR2 FNYEAQ (reference sequence). The length of the CDR3 is 15 residues. This CDR3 reads CASSRTGVSTDTQYF. The CDR3 DNA follows: TGTGCCAGCAGCCGGACAGGGGTTAGCACAGATACGCAGTATTTT.

V and J are TRBV27 and TRBJ2-7; the D gene is possibly TRBD1 (9 bases). The CDR3 extends over 18 amino acids. Deletions cut 5 bases from V and 2 bases from J, with 25 bases between. Germline V CDR1 and CDR2: MNHEY, SMNVEV (reference sequence). The CDR3 DNA reads as TGTGCCAGCAGTACCATCCGCGGGGGGACAGGGCCCACCTACGAGCAGTACTTC. This translates into CASSTIRGGTGPTYEQYF.

This sequence joins TRBV7-9 and TRBJ2-7; a weak D match, TRBD1 (6 bases). V was trimmed by 5 bases and J by 0 bases, leaving 17 bases between them. The CDR3 is made up of 16 amino acids. Germline lookup yields CDR1 SEHNR and CDR2 FQNEAQ (reference sequence). CDR3 in DNA: TGTGCCAGCAGCATATACCCCGGGACACGCTCCTACGAGCAGTACTTC. It codes for CASSIYPGTRSYEQYF.